This section outlines one T cell receptor beta chain sequence together with its context. Its antigen is not known. The record originates from a study of T cell responses to AZD1222 COVID-19 vaccine. Study conclusions and caveats: Spike-specific TCR breadth and depth rose after two AZD1222 doses. Close to half of spike-specific TCRs reportedly recognize unmutated variant regions.

Clones were read by immunoSEQ multiplex PCR, and TCRdb kept only the in-frame ones, dropping some. Among approximately 100,000 clones listed, less than 90% were seen once. Looked up from germline, CDR1 is SGHNT and CDR2 is YENEEA. The CDR3 is 14 amino acids. V was clipped by 4 bases and J by 4 bases, with 11 bases between them. The sample was peripheral blood, taken on day 0 of AZD1222 vaccination. V and J are TRBV11-3 and TRBJ2-1; D gene ambiguous. This clonotype originated in an adult in good health. The CDR3 sequence: CASSSRTAYNEQFF. CDR3 DNA sequence: TGTGCCAGCAGCTCCCGGACGGCTTACAATGAGCAGTTCTTC.